The rows below give T cell receptor beta chains drawn from one sample of a study of T cell repertoires in cytomegalovirus infection. Their antigen targets remain unknown. One entry per CDR3 protein, called by TCRdb with MiXCR from the reads. The repertoire holds fewer than 850,000 distinct CDR3 sequences, roughly 29% seen once, with roughly 13% in the top ten. This specimen consisted of cultured CD8+ T cells from PBMCs, obtained from culture after CMV antigen stimulation. These receptors were obtained from a human donor in good health (CMV status not recorded). Some clones in this sample may be carry-over from other donors' samples. Both conserved end residues are part of each CDR3. The order of the fields is clone size, V gene, J gene, D gene, CDR3 DNA, CDR3 protein. The D gene is left open where the match is weak. Size tells how often a clone was seen (once, few, many) or the class of an expanded clone, and some rows leave it out.

>few|TRBV12-3/TRBV12-4|TRBJ1-6|TRBD1
TGTGCCAGCAGTACAGGGGGAGCGTCACCCCTCCACTTT
CASSTGGASPLHF
>.|TRBV24-1|TRBJ2-1|.
TGTGCCACCAGTGACCGCAGGGGGGGCCTGAATGAGCAGTTCTTC
CATSDRRGGLNEQFF
>few|TRBV7-9|TRBJ2-7|TRBD1
TGTGCCAGCATTGGACAGGGGCGCGGCGAGCAGTACTTC
CASIGQGRGEQYF
>.|TRBV12-3/TRBV12-4|TRBJ1-1|TRBD1
TGTGCCAGCAGTCCCCGCGCAGGGGGGGGAGAAGCTTTCTTT
CASSPRAGGGEAFF
>many|TRBV7-6|TRBJ2-1|.
TGTGCCAGCAGCTTATGGGGGTTACACAATGAGCAGTTCTTC
CASSLWGLHNEQFF
>.|TRBV6-2/TRBV6-3|TRBJ2-3|TRBD2
TGTGCCAGCAGACCGCTGGGCGGGGGGGCCGCAGATACGCAGTATTTT
CASRPLGGGAADTQYF
>few|TRBV7-9|TRBJ2-2|TRBD2
TGTGCCAGCAGCTTATTGGGAGGGCCTACAAACACCGGGGAGCTGTTTTTT
CASSLLGGPTNTGELFF
>few|TRBV7-2|TRBJ1-1|.
TGTGCCAGCAGCTTAGACGGGATAGGGGATTTCGAGACTGAAGCTTTCTTT
CASSLDGIGDFETEAFF
>.|TRBV6-6|TRBJ1-3|.
TGTGCCAGCAGCAGGGGACGCGGGGAGGGTGGAAACACCATATATTTT
CASSRGRGEGGNTIYF
>.|TRBV27|TRBJ2-1|.
TGTGCCAGCACCCATAAGGGCTGGGATGAGCAGTTCTTC
CASTHKGWDEQFF
>.|TRBV7-4|TRBJ2-2|.
TGTGCCAGCAGCCCCCCTACGGGACACTTGAACACCGGGGAGCTGTTTTTT
CASSPPTGHLNTGELFF
>.|TRBV7-6|TRBJ2-5|TRBD2
TGTGCCAGCAGCCGACGGACTAGCGGCCAAGAGACCCAGTACTTC
CASSRRTSGQETQYF
>many|TRBV7-9|TRBJ1-1|.
TGTGCCAGCAGCTTGGGAGGCGGAACTGAAGCTTTCTTT
CASSLGGGTEAFF
>few|TRBV12-3/TRBV12-4|TRBJ2-3|.
TGTGCCAGCAGAAGAGGGTCTCATGGTACGGATACGCAGTATTTT
CASRRGSHGTDTQYF
>.|TRBV6-2/TRBV6-3|TRBJ2-7|TRBD1
TGTGCCAGCGACCCTACAGGGGATTCATCCTACGAGCAGTACTTC
CASDPTGDSSYEQYF
>once|TRBV2|TRBJ1-2|.
TGTGCCAGCAGTGAAGCGTCTCCAGCGAACTATGGCTACACCTTC
CASSEASPANYGYTF
>many|TRBV27|TRBJ1-1|.
TGTGCCAGCAGTCTAACGGGACCAAGGGTAGGTCCTGAAGCTTTCTTT
CASSLTGPRVGPEAFF
>.|TRBV28|TRBJ2-1|TRBD2
TGTGCCAGCAGTCCCCGAAGCGCGGGGGGGAATGAGCAGTTCTTC
CASSPRSAGGNEQFF
>.|TRBV19|TRBJ1-6|.
TGTGCCAGTAGTATAATAGGGTTTGATAATTCACCCCTCCACTTT
CASSIIGFDNSPLHF
>.|TRBV7-9|TRBJ2-1|TRBD2
TGTGCCAGCAGTCGCGAGCGGGGCTACAATGAGCAGTTCTTC
CASSRERGYNEQFF
>few|TRBV7-6|TRBJ1-2|.
TGTGCCAGCAGCTTTGGACAGACCTTAGCTAACTATGGCTACACCTTC
CASSFGQTLANYGYTF
>many|TRBV7-6|TRBJ1-1|.
TGTGCCAGCAGCTTAGGGTTCCCCCGTGGCACTGAAGCTTTCTTT
CASSLGFPRGTEAFF
>few|TRBV7-9|TRBJ1-4|TRBD1
TGTGCCAGCAGCCCGAGTTGGACAGGGCTAGGTGAAAAACTGTTTTTT
CASSPSWTGLGEKLFF
>.|TRBV2|TRBJ2-7|.
TGTGCCTCCAAAGGGTCCTTCTACGAGCAGTACTTC
CASKGSFYEQYF
>few|TRBV9|TRBJ1-2|TRBD1
TGTGCCAGCAGCGGCGACAGGGGAATCAGCTATGGCTACACCTTC
CASSGDRGISYGYTF
>few|TRBV19|TRBJ1-6|.
TGTGCCAGTAGTATGCCAGGGGATTCACCCCTCCACTTT
CASSMPGDSPLHF
>many|TRBV7-6|TRBJ2-1|.
TGTGCCAGCAGCTTAGGAGGCAGGTCCAATGAGCAGTTCTTC
CASSLGGRSNEQFF
>.|TRBV12-3/TRBV12-4|TRBJ1-1|.
TGTGCCAGCAGTGAGGGAACTGGGAGCACTGAAGCTTTCTTT
CASSEGTGSTEAFF
>.|TRBV2|TRBJ2-2|.
TGTGCCATCAGAGGTGTTTATAGTCGCGGGGAGCTGTTTTTT
CAIRGVYSRGELFF
>few|TRBV4-1|TRBJ1-2|.
TGCGCCAGCAGCCAAGACTGGGTCGGGGGTGGGCTTGATGGCTACACCTTC
CASSQDWVGGGLDGYTF
>few|TRBV2|TRBJ1-5|TRBD1
TGTGCCAGCAGCGAGTACTTAGGACAGGGAGGGGATCAGCCCCAGCATTTT
CASSEYLGQGGDQPQHF
>few|TRBV12-3/TRBV12-4|TRBJ2-1|.
TGTGCCAGCAGTCTGTACAGTTGGAACAATGAGCAGTTCTTC
CASSLYSWNNEQFF
>.|TRBV7-9|TRBJ2-1|TRBD1
TGTGCCAGCACCTTTGGACAGGGTTCTTACAATGAGCAGTTCTTC
CASTFGQGSYNEQFF
>few|TRBV6-5|TRBJ2-1|.
TGTGCCAGCAGTTACTCCCCGGCGCTTTCGGATGAGCAGTTCTTC
CASSYSPALSDEQFF
>.|TRBV7-6|TRBJ1-3|.
TGTGCCAGCAGCGGAGGGGTCTCTGGAAACACCATATATTTT
CASSGGVSGNTIYF
>.|TRBV25-1|TRBJ2-2|.
TGTGCCAGCAGTGAATTAGGGCTTGAGCTGTTTTTT
CASSELGLELFF
>.|TRBV10-2|TRBJ2-1|.
TGCGCCAGCCGGACCCCGAATGAGCAGTTCTTC
CASRTPNEQFF
>many|TRBV7-6|TRBJ1-1|TRBD1
TGTGCCAGCAGCGGACAGGAGAACACTGAAGCTTTCTTT
CASSGQENTEAFF
>.|TRBV6-2/TRBV6-3|TRBJ1-5|.
TGTGCCAGCACCAAGGGTTGGGGCAATCAGCCCCAGCATTTT
CASTKGWGNQPQHF
>.|TRBV5-6|TRBJ1-6|TRBD1
TGTGCCAGCAGCTCGAGTGGGACAGGGACCTTT
CASSSSGTGTF
>many|TRBV7-8|TRBJ1-1|.
TGTGCCAGCAGCCCAATGTTGCCTTCGGGGACTGAAGCTTTCTTT
CASSPMLPSGTEAFF
>.|TRBV19|TRBJ1-5|TRBD1
TGTGCCAGTCAGGGACAGAATCAGCCCCAGCATTTT
CASQGQNQPQHF
>.|TRBV7-9|TRBJ2-3|.
TGTGCCAGCAGCTTTCGGGACTTAACCACAGATACGCAGTATTTT
CASSFRDLTTDTQYF
>few|TRBV19|TRBJ2-3|TRBD2
TGTGCCAGTAAGACTAGCGGGGAGACCACAGATACGCAGTATTTT
CASKTSGETTDTQYF
>many|TRBV7-9|TRBJ2-7|.
TGTGCCAGCAGCTCGCTCGCCGACGAGCAGTACTTC
CASSSLADEQYF
>few|TRBV19|TRBJ1-4|TRBD1
TGTGCCAGCAATCCGGGACAGGGGGCCTTCGGTGAAAAACTGTTTTTT
CASNPGQGAFGEKLFF
>.|TRBV27|TRBJ2-1|TRBD1
TGTGCCAGCAGCTCCGGGACAGGCCCCAATGAGCAGTTCTTC
CASSSGTGPNEQFF
>.|TRBV19|TRBJ1-1|.
TGTGCCAGTAGTATAACACCTTCCCAAAACACTGAAGCTTTCTTT
CASSITPSQNTEAFF
>few|TRBV19|TRBJ1-1|.
TGTGCCAGTAGTATAGAGGACCGTGAAGCTTTCTTT
CASSIEDREAFF
>few|TRBV7-9|TRBJ2-1|.
TGTGCCAGCAGTAGAGGGTCATCTGAGCAGTTCTTC
CASSRGSSEQFF
>few|TRBV7-9|TRBJ1-2|.
TGTGCCAGCAGCCACAGAAATTACTATGGCTACACCTTC
CASSHRNYYGYTF
>.|TRBV6-6|TRBJ2-3|.
TGTGCCAGCAGTTACCCAGGGACTTCCACAGATACGCAGTATTTT
CASSYPGTSTDTQYF
>few|TRBV10-3|TRBJ1-2|TRBD1
TGTGCCATCAGTGGTCCCGGGACAGAAATCCACACATTCTATGGCTACACCTTC
CAISGPGTEIHTFYGYTF
>many|TRBV7-3|TRBJ2-1|TRBD2
TGTGCCAGCAGCCGGACTAGCGGGGGCTCCGGTTACAATGAGCAGTTCTTC
CASSRTSGGSGYNEQFF
>.|TRBV24-1|TRBJ2-5|.
TGTGCCACCAGTGATTTCGGGAGAACAGTCACCATGGGAGAGACCCAGTACTTC
CATSDFGRTVTMGETQYF